The 13 T cell receptor beta chains given below trace back to one sample, sequenced in a study of cytomegalovirus exposure and HLA in healthy donors. Primers included in the PCR were 60 Vbeta and 13 Jbeta primers. Profiled with immunoSEQ multiplex PCR; TCRdb holds only in-frame clones, not every one. Here the sample spans 100,000 to 150,000 clones, approximately 80% being singletons. Sample: PBMCs. These receptors were obtained from a girl aged 2 to 9 in good health and CMV-seronegative.

The rearrangement joins TRBV9 to TRBJ2-7; TRBD1 aligns across 8 bases. Germline loops: CDR1 SGDLS, CDR2 YYNGEE. After removal of 0 bases from V and 4 bases from J, the junction contained 6 bases not matched to a gene. The CDR3 length is 15 residues. The DNA of the CDR3 is TGTGCCAGCAGCGTAGGGACAGGGCATCAGTACGAGCAGTACTTC. Translating it yields CASSVGTGHQYEQYF.

This chain connects TRBV10-1 to TRBJ2-3; 9 positions match TRBD1. CDR3 size: 16 residues. J gave up 4 bases and V 0 bases, and 5 bases lay outside the gene matches. Germline V gene lookup returns CDR1 WNHNN and CDR2 SYGVQD (reference sequence). CDR3 sequence (DNA): TGCGCCAGCAGTGAGTCTGGGACAGGGTATGCAGATACGCAGTATTTT. The encoded protein is CASSESGTGYADTQYF.

The V and J genes are TRBV18 and TRBJ1-5, with 8 bases lining up with TRBD1. With 3 bases clipped from V and 5 bases from J, the junction kept 6 bases outside the gene matches. CDR3 length equals 15 residues. CDR1 and CDR2 from the germline V gene are KGHSH and LQKENI. The CDR3 coding sequence is TGTGCCAGCTCACCGGAGACAGGGGTAGATCAGCCCCAGCATTTT. It translates to CASSPETGVDQPQHF. The variable domain in full, completed from reference TRBV18 and TRBJ1-5, reads NAGVMQNPRHLVRRRGQEARLRCSPMKGHSHVYWYRQLPEEGLKFMVYLQKENIIDESGMPKERFSAEFPKEGPSILRIQQVVRGDSAAYFCASSPETGVDQPQHFGDGTRLSIL.

This chain uses TRBV6-1 with TRBJ1-5, with D possibly TRBD1 on 6 matching bases. The CDR3 runs 13 residues. V dropped 6 bases and J dropped 4 bases, with 10 bases sitting between them. Germline CDR1 and CDR2: MNHNS and SASEGT. In nucleotides, the CDR3 is TGTGCCAGCAGGAGACAGGAAAATCAGCCCCAGCATTTT. It encodes CASRRQENQPQHF.

V and J are TRBV18 and TRBJ1-4; 7 bases are shared with TRBD1. This CDR3 has 14 residues. Germline CDR1 KGHSH, CDR2 LQKENI. V was pared by 3 bases and J by 11 bases, with 9 bases of the junction left unmatched. In DNA, the CDR3 is TGTGCCAGCTCACCGGACCGGGACAGAGGGAAACTGTTTTTT. As protein: CASSPDRDRGKLFF.

The rearrangement links TRBV28 to TRBJ1-4, with D uncertain. The CDR3 contains 12 residues. Trimming took off 3 bases at V and 7 bases at J, with 6 bases between the two ends. Per germline, CDR1 MDHEN and CDR2 SYDVKM. CDR3 nucleotides: TGTGCCAGCAGTTTTGGCCGTGAAAAACTGTTTTTT. This translates into CASSFGREKLFF.

V gene TRBV27 combines with J gene TRBJ2-7; no clear D. Trimming pared 1 base from V and 2 bases from J, leaving 12 bases between. This CDR3 is 15 amino acids long. Germline V gene sequence: CDR1 MNHEY, CDR2 SMNVEV (reference sequence). CDR3 region: CASSLWLQATYEQYF. The CDR3 coding sequence is TGTGCCAGCAGTTTATGGTTGCAGGCAACCTACGAGCAGTACTTC.

J is TRBJ2-3 and V is TRBV2; 13 bases align to TRBD2. CDR3 size: 21 residues. Trimming removed 5 bases from V and 6 bases from J; junction bases left unmatched: 23. Germline values: CDR1 SNHLY, CDR2 FYNNEI. The CDR3: CASSRSRTSGSRGSSQDTQYF. In DNA form, the CDR3 reads TGTGCCAGCAGTCGAAGCAGGACTAGCGGGAGTAGGGGTTCGAGTCAGGATACGCAGTATTTT.

The chain uses TRBV10-3 and TRBJ1-2; TRBD1 aligns across 7 bases. The CDR3 length is 14 residues. J was trimmed by 4 bases and V by 5 bases; bases with no gene match: 7. The germline V gene has CDR1 ENHRY and CDR2 SYGVKD. CDR3 nucleotide sequence: TGTGCCATCAGTTCTGACAGGGAAGGCTATGGCTACACCTTC. Its translation is CAISSDREGYGYTF.

Of note for this clone: At the DNA level, this CDR3 is encoded by other sequences in the same sample as well. V is TRBV7-9 and J is TRBJ1-5, with a possible D match to TRBD1 (6 bases). This CDR3 comprises 14 residues. Germline CDR1 SEHNR, CDR2 FQNEAQ (reference sequence). V lost 4 bases and J 1 base, leaving 8 bases between the germline ends. CDR3 protein: CASSSGQSNQPQHF. In nucleotides, the CDR3 is TGTGCCAGCAGCTCCGGACAGAGCAATCAGCCCCAGCATTTT. Full variable domain (remainder filled in from reference TRBV7-9 and TRBJ1-5): DTGVSQNPRHKITKRGQNVTFRCDPISEHNRLYWYRQTLGQGPEFLTYFQNEAQLEKSRLLSDRFSAERPKGSFSTLEIQRTEQGDSAMYLCASSSGQSNQPQHFGDGTRLSIL.

The rearrangement uses TRBV7-2 and TRBJ2-1; D may be TRBD1 (6 bases). This CDR3 has 16 amino acids. V lost 2 bases to trimming and J lost 7 bases, with 18 bases between them. Germline values: CDR1 SGHTA, CDR2 FQGNSA. The CDR3 here is CASSLRASRGPNEQFF. In DNA form, the CDR3 reads TGTGCCAGCAGCTTACGGGCTAGCAGGGGCCCAAATGAGCAGTTCTTC.

The chain joins TRBV5-1 to TRBJ2-5; TRBD2 aligns across 11 bases. Germline V gives CDR1 SGHRS, CDR2 YFSETQ. The CDR3 runs to 16 residues. With 4 bases clipped from V and 3 bases from J, the junction kept 8 bases outside the gene matches. The CDR3 sequence is CASSPLAGVREETQYF. DNA for the CDR3: TGCGCCAGCAGCCCACTAGCGGGAGTCCGGGAAGAGACCCAGTACTTC. The whole variable domain, filled in from reference TRBV5-1 and TRBJ2-5, reads KAGVTQTPRYLIKTRGQQVTLSCSPISGHRSVSWYQQTPGQGLQFLFEYFSETQRNKGNFPGRFSGRQFSNSRSEMNVSTLELGDSALYLCASSPLAGVREETQYFGPGTRLLVL.

This clone was detected only once. The chain uses TRBV7-2 and TRBJ2-7; perhaps TRBD1 as D (6 bases). This CDR3 contains 16 residues. V was clipped by 4 bases and J by 0 bases, with 16 bases between them. CDR1 SGHTA and CDR2 FQGNSA come from the germline V gene. CDR3 DNA: TGTGCCAGCAGCTCTCGAGGGGGACCCAGCTCCTACGAGCAGTACTTC. Translating gives CASSSRGGPSSYEQYF.